These 30 T cell receptor beta chains came from one sample sequenced in a study of blood T cell repertoires in COVID-19. Repertoires were generated with immunoSEQ multiplex PCR, while TCRdb's copy carries only in-frame clones and drops some. Of about 31,000 clones listed, 91% are singletons. Specimen: peripheral blood. The receptor set was obtained from a human donor in a cohort sampled during active COVID-19.

V usage is TRBV19 and J usage is TRBJ1-1; TRBD1 is a possible D gene (5 bases). The CDR3 sequence is 15 residues long. Per germline, CDR1 LNHDA and CDR2 SQIVND (reference sequence). V was pared by 3 bases and J by 0 bases, with 11 bases between. The CDR3 loop is CASSINDRLNTEAFF. The CDR3, as DNA: TGTGCCAGTAGTATCAATGACAGACTGAACACTGAAGCTTTCTTT.

The chain combines TRBV28 with TRBJ1-3; a weak D match, TRBD1 (6 bases). The germline CDR1 and CDR2 sequences are MDHEN and SYDVKM. The ends were cut back, 1 base at V and 9 bases at J, with 13 bases in the middle. CDR3 length: 14 amino acids. The CDR3 DNA follows: TGTGCCAGCAGTTTATCACAGGGTCTGACCACCATATATTTT. Amino acids: CASSLSQGLTTIYF.

This chain uses TRBV18 with TRBJ2-5, with 8 bases identical to TRBD1. V trimming: 1 base; J trimming: 5 bases; junction bases outside the gene matches: 6. Germline V gives CDR1 KGHSH, CDR2 LQKENI. The CDR3 contains 15 residues. The CDR3 DNA reads TGTGCCAGCTCACCACGGACAGGGAGTGGGGAGACCCAGTACTTC. This codes for CASSPRTGSGETQYF.

A single count supports this clone. The V call is TRBV7-8, the J call TRBJ1-5; D gene ambiguous. V was clipped by 2 bases and J by 9 bases, with 17 bases between them. Germline loops: CDR1 SGHVS, CDR2 FQNEAQ. The CDR3 length is 15 residues. Written as DNA, the CDR3 is TGTGCCAGCAGCTTACGGGCGGTTCCCCGGGGGCCCCAGCATTTT. It yields the protein CASSLRAVPRGPQHF.

This sequence joins TRBV5-1 and TRBJ1-2; TRBD1 is a possible D gene (6 bases). The ends were cut back, 0 bases at V and 3 bases at J, with 12 bases in the middle. The germline V gene has CDR1 SGHRS and CDR2 YFSETQ. The CDR3 sequence is 15 residues long. The CDR3 coding sequence is TGCGCCAGCAGCTTGGACTCAGGGGTGGACTATGGCTACACCTTC. Its translation is CASSLDSGVDYGYTF. Complete variable domain (other parts from reference TRBV5-1 and TRBJ1-2): KAGVTQTPRYLIKTRGQQVTLSCSPISGHRSVSWYQQTPGQGLQFLFEYFSETQRNKGNFPGRFSGRQFSNSRSEMNVSTLELGDSALYLCASSLDSGVDYGYTFGSGTRLTVV.

V is TRBV6-5 and J is TRBJ2-5; tentative D call: TRBD2 (5 bases). CDR1 MNHEY and CDR2 SVGAGI come from the germline V gene. The CDR3 consists of 13 residues. Trimming stripped 8 bases from V and 1 base from J, with 11 bases between. The CDR3 loop is CASGLLAQETQYF. CDR3 coding DNA: TGTGCCAGCGGACTGTTGGCCCAAGAGACCCAGTACTTC.

This clone has just one count. The J gene is TRBJ1-4, the V gene TRBV3-1 (or the pseudogene TRBV3-2); 9 bases line up with TRBD1. Germline V gene lookup returns CDR1 LGHDT and CDR2 YNNKEL (reference sequence). The CDR3 extends over 14 amino acids. V was clipped by 1 base and J by 8 bases; unmatched bases: 2. The CDR3 bases are TGTGCCAGCAGCCAAGGGGACAGGGCAGAAAAACTGTTTTTT. It is translated as CASSQGDRAEKLFF.

CDR3 sequence reads: CASRQLYYGYTF. The CDR3 region has the DNA TGTGCCAGTCGACAGCTTTACTATGGCTACACCTTC. The V and J genes are TRBV19 and TRBJ1-2; D might be TRBD1 (5 bases). The CDR3 contains 12 residues. V was cut by 8 bases and J by 3 bases, with 10 bases left in between. The germline V gene has CDR1 LNHDA and CDR2 SQIVND (reference sequence).

The chain combines TRBV14 with TRBJ1-1, with D perhaps matching TRBD1 (5 bases). Trimming stripped 4 bases from V and 1 base from J, with 13 bases between. In germline, CDR1 is SGHDN, CDR2 FVKESK. The CDR3 sequence is 15 residues long. CDR3 residues: CASSPLSQGNTEAFF. CDR3 DNA sequence: TGTGCCAGCAGCCCCTTATCCCAGGGGAACACTGAAGCTTTCTTT.

J is TRBJ2-5 and V is TRBV3-1 (or the pseudogene TRBV3-2), with TRBD2 matching 10 bases. CDR3 size: 15 residues. Trimming took 10 bases from V and 2 from J; bases not matched to a gene: 10. Germline V gene lookup returns CDR1 LGHDT and CDR2 YNNKEL (reference sequence). CDR3 nucleotides: TGTGCCACTCGCCCTAGCGGGGGAAGACAAGAGACCCAGTACTTC. Protein sequence: CATRPSGGRQETQYF.

The chain recombines TRBV6-2 or TRBV6-3 with TRBJ1-2, with D uncertain. CDR3 size: 15 residues. Germline V gene sequence: CDR1 MNHEY, CDR2 SVGEGT. The V and J ends lost 0 bases and 2 bases respectively, with 10 bases between them. CDR3 nucleotide sequence: TGTGCCAGCAGTTACTCGCGGGCAGAAAACTATGGCTACACCTTC. Residues: CASSYSRAENYGYTF.

This clone is a singleton in its sample. The rearrangement uses TRBV23-1 and TRBJ2-7; 11 bases are shared with TRBD1. TRBV23-1 is recorded as an ORF, its role being uncertain. J lost 2 bases, V lost 2 bases, and 5 bases had no gene match. CDR3 length: 16 residues. The CDR3 sequence: CASSQPRDRGTYEQYV. The DNA for the CDR3 is TGCGCCAGCAGTCAACCCCGGGACAGGGGGACCTACGAGCAGTACGTC.

This chain links TRBV10-3 with TRBJ2-7; D is possibly TRBD1 (6 bases). This CDR3 is 13 amino acids long. CDR1 is ENHRY and CDR2 is SYGVKD in the germline V gene. V was trimmed by 6 bases and J by 5 bases, leaving 14 bases between them. CDR3 bases: TGTGCCATCAGCTCACTACGGGACAACGAGCAGTACGTC. Translated, it gives CAISSLRDNEQYV.

The chain uses TRBV7-9 and TRBJ1-3, with unresolved D. Germline CDR1 SEHNR, CDR2 FQNEAQ (reference sequence). This CDR3 is 15 amino acids long. Trimming removed 4 bases from V and 0 bases from J, with 10 bases in between. CDR3 residues: CASSSLVSSGNTIYF. The CDR3 DNA follows: TGTGCCAGCAGCTCTCTCGTGAGCTCTGGAAACACCATATATTTT.

V is TRBV10-3 and J is TRBJ1-1, with D unclear. Germline CDR1 is ENHRY and CDR2 is SYGVKD. The CDR3 sequence is 14 residues long. Trimming stripped 6 bases from V and 0 bases from J, with 11 bases between. As DNA, the CDR3 is TGTGCCATCAGGGTCCAGGTGATGAACACTGAAGCTTTCTTT. It translates to CAIRVQVMNTEAFF.

The chain uses TRBV6-2 or TRBV6-3 and TRBJ2-5; 7 nucleotides match TRBD1. Per the germline V gene, CDR1 is MNHEY and CDR2 is SVGEGT. This CDR3 has 15 residues. Trimming removed 2 bases from V and 5 bases from J; junction bases left unmatched: 8. The CDR3 region is CASSYVEGAGETQYF. CDR3 coding DNA: TGTGCCAGCAGTTACGTTGAGGGGGCCGGTGAGACCCAGTACTTC.

The rearrangement uses TRBV11-2 and TRBJ1-5; D uncertain. CDR3 length equals 14 residues. The germline V gene has CDR1 SGHAT and CDR2 FQNNGV. Between the trimmed V and J ends, which lost 0 bases and 3 bases, there was a span of 6 bases. This CDR3 reads CASSLEADNQPQHF. CDR3 bases: TGTGCCAGCAGCTTAGAGGCAGACAATCAGCCCCAGCATTTT.

Only one count was recorded for this clone. The chain recombines TRBV2 with TRBJ2-3; D unclear. This CDR3 contains 11 residues. V was clipped by 7 bases and J by 9 bases, with 11 bases between them. Germline V gives CDR1 SNHLY, CDR2 FYNNEI. CDR3 residues: CASISFSTQYF. CDR3 coding DNA: TGTGCCAGCATTAGTTTCTCCACGCAGTATTTT.

The V call is TRBV2, the J call TRBJ2-7; no firm D call. Trimming stripped 1 base from V and 0 bases from J, with 7 bases between. Looked up from germline, CDR1 is SNHLY and CDR2 is FYNNEI. This CDR3 is 14 amino acids long. CDR3 DNA: TGTGCCAGCAGTGAAGAATCCGTCTCCTACGAGCAGTACGTC. It translates to CASSEESVSYEQYV.

V gene TRBV19 combines with J gene TRBJ1-1; 9 bases line up with TRBD1. V was clipped by 2 bases and J by 4 bases; unmatched bases: 8. This CDR3 has 16 residues. Looked up from germline, CDR1 is LNHDA and CDR2 is SQIVND (reference sequence). The CDR3 nucleotides read TGTGCCAGTAGTATATCACAGGGGGCCTCGGGCACTGAAGCTTTCTTT. It specifies CASSISQGASGTEAFF.

The chain combines TRBV5-1 with TRBJ1-3; D unclear. The CDR3 consists of 13 residues. The germline CDR1 and CDR2 sequences are SGHRS and YFSETQ. V was clipped by 1 base and J by 4 bases, with 6 bases between them. CDR3 coding DNA: TGCGCCAGCAGCTTGTCCCGGGGAAACACCATATATTTT. Amino acid sequence: CASSLSRGNTIYF.

The rearrangement joins TRBV7-9 to TRBJ1-4, with D tentatively TRBD1 (5 bases). The CDR3 runs to 14 residues. With 1 base removed from V and 3 bases from J, the gap between germline ends came to 6 bases. Germline V CDR1 and CDR2: SEHNR, FQNEAQ (reference sequence). The CDR3, as DNA: TGTGCCAGCAGCTTAGGGGGCTCTAATGAAAAACTGTTTTTT. It codes for CASSLGGSNEKLFF.

V and J are TRBV5-1 and TRBJ1-1; TRBD1 matches at 7 bases. Germline V gene lookup returns CDR1 SGHRS and CDR2 YFSETQ. There are 14 residues in the CDR3. V was clipped by 0 bases and J by 6 bases; unmatched bases: 5. CDR3 DNA sequence: TGCGCCAGCAGCTTGGGCTTTCAGGGGGCTGAAGCTTTCTTT. Encoded protein: CASSLGFQGAEAFF.

This chain connects TRBV9 to TRBJ2-1, with D possibly TRBD2 on 5 matching bases. The V end was cut by 4 bases, the J end by 6 bases, with 20 bases between. Germline CDR1 and CDR2: SGDLS and YYNGEE. This CDR3 comprises 16 residues. CDR3 nucleotide sequence: TGTGCCAGCAGCTCCCAGATAGCGACCGTAGCCAATGAGCAGTTCTTC. Translation: CASSSQIATVANEQFF.

This clone was recorded once. Because it lacks the conserved phenylalanine or tryptophan at the end, this CDR3 is likely a read error. No DNA is shown, since the ends of the CDR3 on it are uncertain; the CDR3 is the one TCRdb lists. The J gene is TRBJ2-4, the V gene TRBV2; no DNA check was done on the table's D call, TRBD1. The CDR3 adds up to 11 amino acids, both ends counted. Looked up from germline, CDR1 is SNHLY and CDR2 is FYNNEI. The CDR3 here is CASSTWGPAVV.

The V call is TRBV27, the J call TRBJ2-3; 10 bases are shared with TRBD2. Germline V gene lookup returns CDR1 MNHEY and CDR2 SMNVEV (reference sequence). The CDR3 totals 16 residues. V trimming: 8 bases; J trimming: 3 bases; junction bases outside the gene matches: 11. As DNA, the CDR3 is TGTGCCAGCCGGACTAGCGGCCCACGGCGGACAGATACGCAGTATTTT. Protein: CASRTSGPRRTDTQYF.

This clone was seen only a few times. The chain carries TRBV5-8 and TRBJ1-2, with 7 nucleotides matching TRBD1. Germline-derived CDR1 and CDR2 are SGHTS and YDEGEE. V lost 3 bases, J lost 3 bases, and 2 bases stayed unmatched. The CDR3 length is 13 residues. The CDR3 loop reads CASSSTGHYGYTF. The CDR3 nucleotides are TGTGCCAGCAGCTCGACAGGGCACTATGGCTACACCTTC.

The chain employs TRBV10-3 and TRBJ1-1; D might be TRBD1 (6 bases). The CDR3 contains 13 residues. V lost 10 bases to trimming and J lost 4 bases, with 16 bases between them. CDR1 and CDR2 from the germline V gene are ENHRY and SYGVKD. CDR3 loop: CATTPGQGTEAFF. The CDR3 DNA sequence: TGTGCCACTACCCCGGGACAAGGCACTGAAGCTTTCTTT.

J is TRBJ2-3 and V is TRBV19, with 9 bases aligning to TRBD2. Germline V gives CDR1 LNHDA, CDR2 SQIVND (reference sequence). The CDR3 runs to 18 residues. V gave up 5 bases and J gave up 5 bases; unmatched junction bases: 17. This CDR3 reads CASSSRGSGGEDLDTQYF. DNA for the CDR3: TGTGCCAGTAGTTCCCGGGGTAGCGGGGGAGAAGACTTAGATACGCAGTATTTT.

This clone was found a few times. The rearrangement joins TRBV27 to TRBJ1-5, with no clear D. CDR3 length equals 14 residues. V lost 5 bases and J 3 bases, leaving 11 bases between the germline ends. CDR1 MNHEY and CDR2 SMNVEV come from the germline V gene (reference sequence). The CDR3 loop reads CASSLASLNQPQHF. In nucleotides, the CDR3 is TGTGCCAGCAGTCTAGCTAGCCTCAATCAGCCCCAGCATTTT.